The entry below describes one TCR beta chain. What it recognizes is unknown. The data originate from a study of T cell clonotyping in hematopoietic cell transplantation. Study-wide results and limits: Higher Inverse Simpson Index values in graft donor and pretransplant recipient predicted broader posttransplant TCR diversity.

The CDR3 totals 14 residues. The germline gives CDR1 LNHDA, CDR2 SQIVND (reference sequence). V shed 3 bases and J shed 7 bases, with 10 bases lying between them. Measured with immunoSEQ multiplex PCR; TCRdb has only the in-frame clones, and not every one. Of 5,500 to 7,500 clones in the sample, approximately 96% were seen once. J is TRBJ1-6 and V is TRBV19; D ambiguous. Sequenced here: PBMCs, sampled 30 days after allogeneic stem cell transplant. This receptor was taken from a male patient aged 40-50 years who had an allogeneic stem cell transplant from a related donor, so the T cells may come from the graft donor. Some clones in this sample may be carry-over from other donors' samples. DNA for the CDR3: TGTGCCAGTAGTATGAAGAGAGAAAATTCACCCCTCCACTTT. It encodes CASSMKRENSPLHF.